The clone carrying this T cell receptor (beta chain) was seen a single time. Measured with immunoSEQ multiplex PCR; TCRdb has only the in-frame clones, and not every one. The table records hundreds of thousands of clones, roughly 90% of them present only once. The V gene lost 4 bases and the J gene lost 8 bases, with 18 bases spanning the gap. There are 15 residues in the CDR3. Germline assignment: CDR1 SGHRS and CDR2 YFSETQ. The data are from a study of cytomegalovirus exposure and HLA in healthy donors. The sequencing input was PBMCs. This chain connects TRBV5-1 to TRBJ1-4, with D perhaps matching TRBD1 (5 bases). This sequence was found in a woman under 30 in good health and CMV-seronegative. CDR3 loop: CASSPRGEGNEKLFF. The CDR3 DNA is TGCGCCAGCAGCCCCCGGGGGGAAGGGAACGAAAAACTGTTTTTT.